The TCR beta chain described here comes from a study of T cells after yellow fever vaccination. Germline V gene sequence: CDR1 SEHNR, CDR2 FQNEAQ (reference sequence). V dropped 5 bases and J dropped 1 base, with 20 bases sitting between them. The CDR3 length is 17 residues. Study conclusions and caveats: High-abundance clonotypes from the bulk population could contaminate FACS-sorted repertoires. Reappearance after the booster was seen for most primary-vaccination clones, at more than 95% CD4 and around 90% CD8. Some clonotypes, a small share, were shared between CD4 and CD8 compartments.

Synthesis of TCR cDNA relied on 5'RACE template switching, which attached a universal primer site and UMIs. A single record per CDR3 protein comes from TCRdb applying MiXCR to the 5' RACE reads. The repertoire holds more than 200,000 distinct CDR3 sequences, with roughly 3.5% as singletons. This clonotype was seen many times. Its antigen is not known. The TCR was taken from a young man who received the YFV17D yellow fever vaccine. Material: PBMCs, obtained 15 days after the yellow fever booster vaccination. This rearrangement joins TRBV7-9 to TRBJ2-5; a possible D gene is TRBD2 (5 bases). CDR3 amino acids: CASSPRRRIPSQETQYF. The CDR3 DNA sequence: TGTGCCAGCAGCCCCCGGAGGCGGATCCCCTCCCAAGAGACCCAGTACTTC.